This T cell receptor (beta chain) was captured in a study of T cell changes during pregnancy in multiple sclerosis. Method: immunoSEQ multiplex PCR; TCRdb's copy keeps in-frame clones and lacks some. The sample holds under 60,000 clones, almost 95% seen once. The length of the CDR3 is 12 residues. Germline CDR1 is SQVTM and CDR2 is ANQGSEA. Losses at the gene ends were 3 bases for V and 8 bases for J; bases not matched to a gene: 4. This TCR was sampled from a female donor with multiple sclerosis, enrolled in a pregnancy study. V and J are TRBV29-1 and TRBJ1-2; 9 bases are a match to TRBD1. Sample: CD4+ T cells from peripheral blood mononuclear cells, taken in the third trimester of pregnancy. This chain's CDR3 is CSVEGTGLGYTF. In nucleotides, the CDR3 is TGCAGCGTTGAGGGGACAGGGTTGGGCTACACCTTC.